This T cell receptor beta chain was recorded in a study of vaccination effects on CD4 cells after COVID-19. Study background: Median timing of post-vaccine samples was 72 days after the second dose.

Prior to sequencing, the ViraFEST assay stimulated PBMC with viral peptide pools, which expanded the antigen-specific CD4+ T cells. Culture proceeded for nine to ten days, and CD4+ T cells were then isolated. Participants completed two doses of the BNT162b2 or mRNA-1273 vaccine. A half-medium replacement with IL-2 medium was carried out on days 3 and 7. Some clones are missing from TCRdb's copy, which holds only in-frame ones; the method was immunoSEQ multiplex PCR. The sample holds fewer than 40,000 clones, 70% to 85% seen once. This CDR3 region has 14 residues. J gave up 5 bases and V 4 bases, and 6 bases lay outside the gene matches. The germline V gene encodes CDR1 SGHTA and CDR2 FQGNSA. Note on this clone: Its specificity is unknown.

Sequencing was performed on CD4+ T cells from PBMCs cultured with HCoV-NL63 spike peptides, taken after COVID-19 vaccination. This chain uses TRBV7-2 with TRBJ2-5; 8 bases are a match to TRBD2. The TCR was taken from a human donor who received a COVID-19 vaccine. Some clones in this sample may be carry-over from other donors' samples. The CDR3 bases are TGTGCCAGCAGCTCAGCGGGGGAAGGGGAGACCCAGTACTTC. Translating gives CASSSAGEGETQYF.